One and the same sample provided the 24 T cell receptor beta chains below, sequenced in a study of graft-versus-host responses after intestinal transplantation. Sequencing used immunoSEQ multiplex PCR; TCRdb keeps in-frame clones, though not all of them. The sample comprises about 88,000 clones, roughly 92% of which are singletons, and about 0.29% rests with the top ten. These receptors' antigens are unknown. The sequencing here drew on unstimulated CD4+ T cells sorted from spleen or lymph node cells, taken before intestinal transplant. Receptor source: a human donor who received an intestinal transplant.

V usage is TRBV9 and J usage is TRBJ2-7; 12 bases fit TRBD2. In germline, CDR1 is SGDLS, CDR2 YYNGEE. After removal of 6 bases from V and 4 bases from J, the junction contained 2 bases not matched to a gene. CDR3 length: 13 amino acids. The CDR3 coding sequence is TGTGCCAGCACGACTAGCGGGAGTTACGAGCAGTACTTC. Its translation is CASTTSGSYEQYF.

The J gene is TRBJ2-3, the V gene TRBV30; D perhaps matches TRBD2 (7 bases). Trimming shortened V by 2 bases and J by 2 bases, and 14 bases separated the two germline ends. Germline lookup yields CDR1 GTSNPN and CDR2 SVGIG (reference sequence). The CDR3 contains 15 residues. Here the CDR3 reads CAWSPKGGATDTQYF. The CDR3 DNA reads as TGTGCCTGGAGTCCCAAGGGGGGGGCCACAGATACGCAGTATTTT. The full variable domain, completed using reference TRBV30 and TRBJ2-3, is SQTIHQWPATLVQPVGSPLSLECTVEGTSNPNLYWYRQAAGRGLQLLFYSVGIGQISSEVPQNLSASRPQDRQFILSSKKLLLSDSGFYLCAWSPKGGATDTQYFGPGTRLTVL.

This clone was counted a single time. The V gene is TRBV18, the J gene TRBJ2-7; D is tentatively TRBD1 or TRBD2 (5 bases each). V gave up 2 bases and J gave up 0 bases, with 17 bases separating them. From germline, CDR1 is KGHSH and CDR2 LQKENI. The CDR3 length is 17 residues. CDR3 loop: CASSPVPKLGVSYEQYF. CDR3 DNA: TGTGCCAGCTCACCAGTTCCCAAATTGGGGGTCTCCTACGAGCAGTACTTC. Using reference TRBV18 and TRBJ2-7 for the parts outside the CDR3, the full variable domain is NAGVMQNPRHLVRRRGQEARLRCSPMKGHSHVYWYRQLPEEGLKFMVYLQKENIIDESGMPKERFSAEFPKEGPSILRIQQVVRGDSAAYFCASSPVPKLGVSYEQYFGPGTRLTVT.

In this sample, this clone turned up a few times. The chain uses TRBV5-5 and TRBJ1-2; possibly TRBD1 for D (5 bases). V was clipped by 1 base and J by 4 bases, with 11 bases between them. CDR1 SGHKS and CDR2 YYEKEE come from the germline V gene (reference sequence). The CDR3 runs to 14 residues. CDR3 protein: CASSLTGFRYGYTF. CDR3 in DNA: TGTGCCAGCAGCTTGACAGGCTTTCGCTATGGCTACACCTTC.

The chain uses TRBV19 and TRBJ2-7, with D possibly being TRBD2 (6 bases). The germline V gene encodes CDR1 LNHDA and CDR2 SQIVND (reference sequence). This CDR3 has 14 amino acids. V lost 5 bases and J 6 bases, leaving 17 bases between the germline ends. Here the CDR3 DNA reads TGTGCCAGTAGTGTGGGAGGCGTCCGGGGCGAGCAGTACTTC. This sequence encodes CASSVGGVRGEQYF.

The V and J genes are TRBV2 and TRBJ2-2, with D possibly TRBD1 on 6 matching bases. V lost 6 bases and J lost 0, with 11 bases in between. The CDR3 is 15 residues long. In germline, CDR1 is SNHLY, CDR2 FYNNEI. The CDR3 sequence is CASSPGHPNTGELFF. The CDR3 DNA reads TGTGCCAGCAGCCCGGGACACCCGAACACCGGGGAGCTGTTTTTT.

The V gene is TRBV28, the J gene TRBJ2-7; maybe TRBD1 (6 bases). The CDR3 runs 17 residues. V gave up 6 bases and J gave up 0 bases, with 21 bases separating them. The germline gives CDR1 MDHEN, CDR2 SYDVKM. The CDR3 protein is CASSLVRDILSSYEQYF. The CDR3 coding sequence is TGTGCCAGCAGCCTAGTCCGGGACATCTTAAGCTCCTACGAGCAGTACTTC.

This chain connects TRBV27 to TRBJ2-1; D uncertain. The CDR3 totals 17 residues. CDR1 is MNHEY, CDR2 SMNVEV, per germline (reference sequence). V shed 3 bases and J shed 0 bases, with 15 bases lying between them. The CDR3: CASSFYTRADSYNEQFF. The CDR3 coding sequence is TGTGCCAGCAGTTTTTACACCCGGGCCGACTCCTACAATGAGCAGTTCTTC.

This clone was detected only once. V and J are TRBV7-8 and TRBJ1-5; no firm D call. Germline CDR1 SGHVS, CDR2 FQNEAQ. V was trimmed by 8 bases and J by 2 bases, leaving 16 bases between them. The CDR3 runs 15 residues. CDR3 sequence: CASALALQGNQPQHF. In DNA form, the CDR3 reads TGTGCCAGCGCATTGGCTCTTCAAGGCAATCAGCCCCAGCATTTT.

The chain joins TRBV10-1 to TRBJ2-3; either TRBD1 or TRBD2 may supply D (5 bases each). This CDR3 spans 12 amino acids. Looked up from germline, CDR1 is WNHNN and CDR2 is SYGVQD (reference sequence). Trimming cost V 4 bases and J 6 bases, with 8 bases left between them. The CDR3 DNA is TGCGCCAGCAGTGGAGGGGAGGATACGCAGTATTTT. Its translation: CASSGGEDTQYF.

This chain's CDR3 is CASSNNRGAGANVLTF. The CDR3 nucleotides are TGTGCCAGCAGCAATAACAGGGGAGCTGGGGCCAACGTCCTGACTTTC. The chain employs TRBV2 and TRBJ2-6; 7 bases fit TRBD1. Germline trimming cut 6 bases from V and 2 bases from J; bases unmatched to any gene: 7. The CDR3 is 16 residues long. Germline V gene lookup returns CDR1 SNHLY and CDR2 FYNNEI.

DNA of the CDR3: TGTGCCAGTCAGGGAGCTCTAAATGAGCAGTTCTTC. Its protein product is CASQGALNEQFF. The V gene is TRBV19, the J gene TRBJ2-1, with D tentatively TRBD1 or TRBD2 (5 bases each). CDR1 and CDR2 from the germline V gene are LNHDA and SQIVND (reference sequence). The germline V and J ends were trimmed by 8 bases and 7 bases, with 12 bases remaining between them. The CDR3 is 12 amino acids.

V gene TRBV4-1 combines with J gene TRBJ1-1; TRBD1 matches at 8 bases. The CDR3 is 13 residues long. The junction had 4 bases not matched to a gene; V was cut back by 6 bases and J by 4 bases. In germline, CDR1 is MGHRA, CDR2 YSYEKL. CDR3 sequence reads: CASRTTGGTEAFF. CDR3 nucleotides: TGCGCCAGCAGGACCACAGGGGGCACTGAAGCTTTCTTT.

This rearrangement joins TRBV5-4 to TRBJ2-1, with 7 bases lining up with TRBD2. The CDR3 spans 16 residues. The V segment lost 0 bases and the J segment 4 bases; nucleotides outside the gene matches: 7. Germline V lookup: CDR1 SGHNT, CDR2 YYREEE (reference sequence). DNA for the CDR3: TGTGCCAGCAGCTTGGGAGGGAGGGGCCTTTACAATGAGCAGTTCTTC. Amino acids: CASSLGGRGLYNEQFF.

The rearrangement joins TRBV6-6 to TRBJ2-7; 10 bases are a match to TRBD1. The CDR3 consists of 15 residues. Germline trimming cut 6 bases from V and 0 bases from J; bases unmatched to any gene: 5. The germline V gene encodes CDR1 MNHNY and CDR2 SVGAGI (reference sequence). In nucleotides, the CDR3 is TGTGCCAGCAGAAACCGGGACAGGGGCTCCTACGAGCAGTACTTC. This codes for CASRNRDRGSYEQYF.

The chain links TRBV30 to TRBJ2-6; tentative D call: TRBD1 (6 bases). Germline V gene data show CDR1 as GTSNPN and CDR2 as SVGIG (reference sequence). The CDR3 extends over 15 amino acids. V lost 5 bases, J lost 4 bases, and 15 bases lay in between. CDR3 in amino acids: CAWCKGGTGANVLTF. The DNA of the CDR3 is TGTGCCTGGTGTAAAGGGGGAACCGGGGCCAACGTCCTGACTTTC. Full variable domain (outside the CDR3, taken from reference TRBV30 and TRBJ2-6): SQTIHQWPATLVQPVGSPLSLECTVEGTSNPNLYWYRQAAGRGLQLLFYSVGIGQISSEVPQNLSASRPQDRQFILSSKKLLLSDSGFYLCAWCKGGTGANVLTFGAGSRLTVL.

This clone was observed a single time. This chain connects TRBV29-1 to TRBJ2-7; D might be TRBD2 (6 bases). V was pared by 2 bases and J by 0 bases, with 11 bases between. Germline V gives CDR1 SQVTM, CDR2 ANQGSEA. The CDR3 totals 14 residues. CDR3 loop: CSVEMGTPSYEQYF. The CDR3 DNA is TGCAGCGTTGAAATGGGGACTCCCTCCTACGAGCAGTACTTC.

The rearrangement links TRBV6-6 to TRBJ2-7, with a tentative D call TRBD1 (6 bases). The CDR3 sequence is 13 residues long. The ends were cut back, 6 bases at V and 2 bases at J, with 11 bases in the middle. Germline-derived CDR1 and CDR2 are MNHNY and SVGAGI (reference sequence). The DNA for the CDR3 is TGTGCCAGCAGGAAAACAGGGACCTACGAGCAGTACTTC. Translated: CASRKTGTYEQYF.

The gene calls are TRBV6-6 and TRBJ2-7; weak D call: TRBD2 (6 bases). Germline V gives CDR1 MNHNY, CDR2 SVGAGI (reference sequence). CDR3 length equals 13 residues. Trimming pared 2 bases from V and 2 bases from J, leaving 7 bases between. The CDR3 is CASSYGGTYEQYF. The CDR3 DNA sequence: TGTGCCAGCAGTTACGGGGGGACCTACGAGCAGTACTTC.

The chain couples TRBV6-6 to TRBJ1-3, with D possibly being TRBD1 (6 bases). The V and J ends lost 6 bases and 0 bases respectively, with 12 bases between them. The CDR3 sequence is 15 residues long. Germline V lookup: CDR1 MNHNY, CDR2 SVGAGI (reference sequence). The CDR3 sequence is CASRDRSLSGNTIYF. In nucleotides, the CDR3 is TGTGCCAGCAGGGACAGATCCCTCTCTGGAAACACCATATATTTT.

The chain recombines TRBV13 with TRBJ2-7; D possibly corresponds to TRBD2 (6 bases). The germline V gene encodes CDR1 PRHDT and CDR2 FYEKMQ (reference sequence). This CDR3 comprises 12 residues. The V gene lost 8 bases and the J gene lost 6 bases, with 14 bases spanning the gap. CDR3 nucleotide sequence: TGTGCCAGCCAGGGTAGCGGTGGCGAGCAGTACTTC. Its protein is CASQGSGGEQYF.

The CDR3 is CASSFRGVSYNEQFF. The CDR3 nucleotides are TGTGCCAGCAGCTTTAGGGGTGTCTCCTACAATGAGCAGTTCTTC. V usage is TRBV5-6 and J usage is TRBJ2-1; possible D gene TRBD1, 5 bases. Trimming removed 2 bases from V and 0 bases from J, with 9 bases in between. This CDR3 region has 15 residues. From germline, CDR1 is SGHDT and CDR2 YYEEEE. Drawing the rest from reference TRBV5-6 and TRBJ2-1, the complete variable domain is DAGVTQSPTHLIKTRGQQVTLRCSPKSGHDTVSWYQQALGQGPQFIFQYYEEEERQRGNFPDRFSGHQFPNYSSELNVNALLLGDSALYLCASSFRGVSYNEQFFGPGTRLTVL.

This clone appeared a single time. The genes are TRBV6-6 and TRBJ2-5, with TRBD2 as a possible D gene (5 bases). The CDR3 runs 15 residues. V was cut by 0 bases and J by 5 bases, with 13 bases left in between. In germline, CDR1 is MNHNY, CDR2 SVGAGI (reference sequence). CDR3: CASSYSGFGEETQYF. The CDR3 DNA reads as TGTGCCAGCAGTTACTCGGGCTTCGGGGAGGAGACCCAGTACTTC.

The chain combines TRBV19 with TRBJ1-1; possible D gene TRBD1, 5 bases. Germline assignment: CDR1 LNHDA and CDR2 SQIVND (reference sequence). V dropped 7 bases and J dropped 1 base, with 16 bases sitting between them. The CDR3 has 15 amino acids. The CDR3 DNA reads TGTGCCAGTAAGGATAGGGGCCGACCGAACACTGAAGCTTTCTTT. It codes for CASKDRGRPNTEAFF.